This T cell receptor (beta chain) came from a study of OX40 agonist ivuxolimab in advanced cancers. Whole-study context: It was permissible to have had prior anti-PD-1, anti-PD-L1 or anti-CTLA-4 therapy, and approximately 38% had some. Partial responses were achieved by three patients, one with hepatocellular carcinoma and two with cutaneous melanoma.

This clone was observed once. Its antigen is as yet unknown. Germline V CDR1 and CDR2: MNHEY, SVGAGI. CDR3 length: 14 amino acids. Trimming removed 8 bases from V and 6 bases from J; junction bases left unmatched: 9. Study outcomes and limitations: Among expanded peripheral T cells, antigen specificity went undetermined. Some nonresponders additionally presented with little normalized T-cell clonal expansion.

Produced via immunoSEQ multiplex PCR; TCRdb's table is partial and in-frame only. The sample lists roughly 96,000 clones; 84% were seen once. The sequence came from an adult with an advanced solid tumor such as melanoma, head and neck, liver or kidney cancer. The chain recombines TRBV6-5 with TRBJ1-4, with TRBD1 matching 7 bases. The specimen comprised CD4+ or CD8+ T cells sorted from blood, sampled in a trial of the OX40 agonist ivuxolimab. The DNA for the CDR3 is TGTGCCAGCTGCCGGGTTCAGGGGGATGAAAAACTGTTTTTT. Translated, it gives CASCRVQGDEKLFF.